The 17 T cell receptor beta chains below all came from one sample that was sequenced in a study of CD8+CD57+ T cells in acquired aplastic anemia. Researchers used genomic DNA as the template to profile TCR beta VDJ and CDR3. TCRdb passed the reads through MiXCR, listing each CDR3 protein once. The sample yields roughly 420,000 distinct CDR3 sequences, 55% to 70% seen once. Sequenced: sorted CD4+, CD8+, or CD8+CD57+ T cells (not recorded which) from PBMCs. The receptors here all came from a human donor in good health, serving as a control.

This clonotype was seen more than once but under ten times. J is TRBJ1-3 and V is TRBV15; D is ambiguous. V was shortened by 1 base and J by 1 base, with 5 bases between the two germline ends. The CDR3 consists of 14 residues. The germline gives CDR1 LNHNV, CDR2 YYDKDF (reference sequence). The CDR3 sequence: CATSRGGSGNTIYF. The CDR3 nucleotides read TGTGCCACCAGCAGAGGAGGTTCTGGAAACACCATATATTTT. Full variable domain (rest looked up from reference TRBV15 and TRBJ1-3): DAMVIQNPRYQVTQFGKPVTLSCSQTLNHNVMYWYQQKSSQAPKLLFHYYDKDFNNEADTPDNFQSRRPNTSFCFLDIRSPGLGDTAMYLCATSRGGSGNTIYFGEGSWLTVV.

Ten or more counts support this clonotype. The chain couples TRBV7-3 to TRBJ2-5, with D maybe TRBD2 (6 bases). V lost 5 bases and J lost 5, with 18 bases in between. This CDR3 has 15 amino acids. Per germline, CDR1 SGHTA and CDR2 FQGTGA. CDR3 residues: CASSPAPAGPETQYF. The CDR3, as DNA: TGTGCCAGCAGCCCAGCCCCCGCGGGGCCCGAGACCCAGTACTTC.

The gene calls are TRBV20-1 and TRBJ2-3, with D possibly being TRBD2 (5 bases). The CDR3 has 14 residues. V lost 4 bases and J 7 bases, leaving 18 bases between the germline ends. CDR1 and CDR2 from the germline V gene are DFQATT and SNEGSKA (reference sequence). The CDR3 region is CSAKTTGENYTQYF. The CDR3 nucleotides are TGCAGTGCTAAGACGACCGGGGAAAACTATACGCAGTATTTT.

A remark on this clonotype: This may arise from a read error, as a much more abundant clone is one base away. The CDR3 nucleotides are TGTGCCAGCAGTTATTCCAAAAGCGATGAAAAACTGTTTTTT. It translates to CASSYSKSDEKLFF. This chain links TRBV6-6 with TRBJ1-4; D is undetermined. Per the germline V gene, CDR1 is MNHNY and CDR2 is SVGAGI (reference sequence). The CDR3 has 14 amino acids. V lost 3 bases, J lost 6 bases, and 11 bases lay in between.

This clonotype was counted between two and nine times. A junction boundary mismatches the germline segment, possibly from a read error. The chain uses TRBV29-1 and TRBJ1-2; D not certain. Germline assignment: CDR1 SQVTM and CDR2 ANQGSEA. The CDR3 has 11 residues. The CDR3 spells CGVDPAYGYTF. The CDR3 DNA sequence: TGCGGCGTTGATCCAGCCTATGGCTACACCTTC.

At least ten counts were recorded for this clonotype. The junction shows a germline mismatch at one end, possibly a read error. The J gene is TRBJ2-5, the V gene TRBV20-1; no reliable D call. CDR1 and CDR2 from the germline V gene are DFQATT and SNEGSKA (reference sequence). The CDR3 totals 11 residues. DNA of the CDR3: TGCAGTGCTAGTTCCCAAGACACCCAGTACTTC. This sequence encodes CSASSQDTQYF.

This rearrangement joins TRBV19 to TRBJ1-6, with 8 bases identical to TRBD1. CDR1 LNHDA and CDR2 SQIVND come from the germline V gene (reference sequence). This CDR3 is 15 amino acids long. V lost 8 bases to trimming and J lost 0 bases; unmatched junction nucleotides: 3. The CDR3 sequence is CASWDRSSYNSPLHF. The CDR3 region has the DNA TGTGCCAGTTGGGACAGGAGCTCCTATAATTCACCCCTCCACTTT.

Details on this clonotype: Given the absence of the conserved phenylalanine or tryptophan at the CDR3 end, a read error is likely. The V call is TRBV12-3 or TRBV12-4, the J call TRBJ1-5; D unresolved. Trimming shortened V by 5 bases and J by 0 bases, and 11 bases separated the two germline ends. CDR3 length: 15 amino acids. The chain's CDR3 is CASSTLRTSNQPQHS. For the CDR3, the DNA is TGTGCCAGCAGTACGCTCCGAACTAGCAATCAGCCCCAGCATTCA.

As to this clonotype: The junction does not match germline at one end; this may be a read error. The V gene is TRBV7-2, the J gene TRBJ2-7, with D perhaps matching TRBD1 (5 bases). This CDR3 spans 14 amino acids. Germline V gene sequence: CDR1 SGHTA, CDR2 FQGNSA. The CDR3 loop reads CASSSGQVSYVQYF. CDR3 in DNA: TGTGCCAGCAGCTCAGGGCAGGTTTCGTACGTGCAGTACTTC.

The chain links TRBV20-1 to TRBJ1-4, with D perhaps TRBD1 (6 bases). Trimming took 2 bases from V and 10 from J, leaving 14 bases between them. CDR3 length: 13 amino acids. Germline CDR1 and CDR2: DFQATT and SNEGSKA (reference sequence). Here the CDR3 DNA reads TGCAGTGCTAGAAGGGGGGGGGACACAAAACTGTTTTTT. This sequence encodes CSARRGGDTKLFF.

Turning to this clonotype: The CDR3 end shows no conserved phenylalanine or tryptophan, and so a read error is likely. The limits of the CDR3 on the DNA are not certain, so only TCRdb's listed CDR3 is given. V is TRBV10-3 and J is TRBJ1-1. Ends included, the CDR3 has 10 residues. CDR1 is ENHRY and CDR2 is SYGVKD in the germline V gene. This CDR3 is CAISERQDFY.

V gene TRBV7-6 combines with J gene TRBJ1-4, with no clear D. The V and J ends lost 5 bases and 17 bases respectively, with 27 bases between them. The CDR3 covers 15 residues. Per the germline V gene, CDR1 is SGHVS and CDR2 is FNYEAQ. In DNA form, the CDR3 reads TGTGCCAGCAGCCCCATGGGAGAGACTGATACGCAACATTTTTTT. Its translation: CASSPMGETDTQHFF.

The chain carries TRBV5-4 and TRBJ1-5; D not certain. This CDR3 contains 15 residues. Germline loops: CDR1 SGHNT, CDR2 YYREEE (reference sequence). Trimming pared 5 bases from V and 6 bases from J, leaving 18 bases between. As DNA, the CDR3 is TGTGCCAGCAGGGGGTCGGGAGGGCCCGGTCAGCCCCAGCATTTT. Residues: CASRGSGGPGQPQHF.

This chain joins TRBV20-1 and TRBJ1-6, with D perhaps matching TRBD1 (5 bases). Trimming took 1 base from V and 14 from J, leaving 15 bases between them. CDR3 size: 13 residues. Germline loops: CDR1 DFQATT, CDR2 SNEGSKA (reference sequence). CDR3 region: CSARGGYEFTLHF. As DNA, the CDR3 is TGCAGTGCTAGAGGGGGGTATGAATTTACCCTCCACTTT.

The count of this clonotype is one. The chain links TRBV20-1 to TRBJ2-7, with 9 nucleotides matching TRBD2. The CDR3 has 13 amino acids. In germline, CDR1 is DFQATT, CDR2 SNEGSKA (reference sequence). CDR3 amino acids: CSATRGGERGQYF. The DNA of the CDR3 is TGCAGCGCGACGCGGGGGGGGGAGAGGGGACAGTACTTC.

V gene TRBV11-3 combines with J gene TRBJ1-2; tentative D call: TRBD1 (5 bases). The V gene lost 5 bases and the J gene lost 6 bases, with 13 bases spanning the gap. The CDR3 runs to 13 residues. Per germline, CDR1 SGHNT and CDR2 YENEEA. For the CDR3, the DNA is TGTGCCAGCAGCGAAGAGGGCAGGGATGGCTACACCTTC. Protein: CASSEEGRDGYTF. Using reference TRBV11-3 and TRBJ1-2 for the parts outside the CDR3, the full variable domain is EAGVVQSPRYKIIEKKQPVAFWCNPISGHNTLYWYLQNLGQGPELLIRYENEEAVDDSQLPKDRFSAERLKGVDSTLKIQPAELGDSAVYLCASSEEGRDGYTFGSGTRLTVV.

This clonotype came up a few times. This chain connects TRBV27 to TRBJ2-4; D is unclear. The germline V gene encodes CDR1 MNHEY and CDR2 SMNVEV (reference sequence). This CDR3 has 14 amino acids. V dropped 2 bases and J dropped 6 bases, with 11 bases sitting between them. The CDR3 bases are TGTGCCAGCAGTTTAACCAGTAGGGCAAACATTCAGTACTTC. It codes for CASSLTSRANIQYF.